This TCR beta chain was sequenced for a study of OX40 agonist ivuxolimab in advanced cancers. Study-wide background: Age averaged 60 years (range 23 to 79), and 82.7% were male. Three partial responders included one hepatocellular carcinoma patient and two cutaneous melanoma patients. Regarding the study as a whole: Certain nonresponding patients likewise had low normalized T-cell clonal expansion.

Profiled with immunoSEQ multiplex PCR; TCRdb holds only in-frame clones, not every one. This sample has fewer than 100,000 clones; 70% to 85% occur once, and the top ten carry more than 1.2%. As regards this clone: Antigen unknown.

This sequence originates from an adult with an advanced solid tumor such as melanoma, head and neck, liver or kidney cancer. The sample here was CD4+ or CD8+ T cells sorted from blood, taken in a trial of the OX40 agonist ivuxolimab.

The CDR3 DNA reads TGTGCCAGCAGTGATTTGGGGGAAGCTTTCTTT. It translates to CASSDLGEAFF. The rearrangement uses TRBV2 and TRBJ1-1; no reliable D call. This CDR3 has 11 amino acids. From germline, CDR1 is SNHLY and CDR2 FYNNEI. Trimming took off 3 bases at V and 8 bases at J, with 7 bases between the two ends.